The rows below give T cell receptor beta chains drawn from one sample of a study of shared clonotypes between healthy human individuals. Assay: immunoSEQ multiplex PCR; the TCRdb copy retains only in-frame clones and omits some. The sample contains some 2.3 million clones, roughly 93% of which appear only once. Sequencing input: naive CD4+ T cells from PBMCs. Receptor source: a man between 18 and 29 years old in good health. Some clones in this sample may be carry-over from other donors' samples. Each CDR3 is given with its conserved first and last residue. The D gene is left open where the match is weak. Part of the rows lack a size; the others show once, few, many or a class for expanded clones.

size | J | D | V | DNA | CDR3
. | TRBJ2-3 | . | TRBV7-6 | TGTGCCAGCAGCTTAGCGGGAGTGAATGGCACAGATACGCAGTATTTT | CASSLAGVNGTDTQYF
few | TRBJ1-5 | . | TRBV28 | TGTGCCAGCAGCAGGGACCCTCAGCCCCAGCATTTT | CASSRDPQPQHF
few | TRBJ1-1 | . | TRBV4-3 | TGCGCCAGCAGCCAAGATACACTTATGAACACTGAAGCTTTCTTT | CASSQDTLMNTEAFF
once | TRBJ2-7 | TRBD1 | TRBV28 | TGTGCCAGCAGTTCCGGGACAGGGGGATTCTACGAGCAGTACTTC | CASSSGTGGFYEQYF
. | TRBJ2-1 | . | TRBV11-2 | TGTGCCAGCAGCTTAGCGGCGGGGCCCCCCAATGAGCAGTTCTTC | CASSLAAGPPNEQFF
. | TRBJ1-2 | . | TRBV6-5 | TGTGCCAGCAGTTACAAGGGACCGGGCTATGGCTACACCTTC | CASSYKGPGYGYTF
. | TRBJ2-3 | . | TRBV19 | TGTGCCAGTAGTTCATCCCTCACAGATACGCAGTATTTT | CASSSSLTDTQYF
. | TRBJ1-1 | . | TRBV30 | TGTGCCTGGAGTGTGGCCCTCCGGGGGGGCCAAGCTTTCTTT | CAWSVALRGGQAFF
. | TRBJ2-1 | . | TRBV5-1 | TGCGCCAGCAGCTTGTACGGATACAATGAGCAGTTCTTC | CASSLYGYNEQFF
. | TRBJ1-2 | . | TRBV6-6 | TGTGCCAGCAGTTACTCCTCCCAGAGGGGAGGCTACACCTTC | CASSYSSQRGGYTF
. | TRBJ2-4 | . | TRBV2 | TGTGCCAGCAGTGCGGGCAGGGGTGGAGGAAACATTCAGTACTTC | CASSAGRGGGNIQYF
. | TRBJ1-5 | TRBD1 | TRBV28 | TGTGCCAGCAGTTACCACGGGACAGGGAACCCATGGAATCAGCCCCAGCATTTT | CASSYHGTGNPWNQPQHF
. | TRBJ2-7 | TRBD1 | TRBV11-3 | TGTGCCAGCAGCGGGGACAGGGTTCCCTACGAGCAGTACTTC | CASSGDRVPYEQYF
. | TRBJ2-7 | . | TRBV7-2 | TGTGCCAGCAGCTCCGCTCCGGGTCCCGCCTACGAGCAGTACTTC | CASSSAPGPAYEQYF
. | TRBJ1-1 | . | TRBV6-1 | TGTGCCAGCAGTGTGGGGGGGCCGAACACTGAAGCTTTCTTT | CASSVGGPNTEAFF
once | TRBJ2-7 | TRBD2 | TRBV6-1 | TGCGCCGGGGGGAGAGGCCTAGCCTACGAGCAGTACTTC | CAGGRGLAYEQYF
. | TRBJ2-3 | . | TRBV6-4 | TGTGCCAGCAGTGGCGTTGGGGGGAGCACAGATACGCAGTATTTT | CASSGVGGSTDTQYF
. | TRBJ2-7 | TRBD2 | TRBV11-2 | TGTGCCAGCAGCACTAGCGGGAGGGCCTACGAGCAGTACTTC | CASSTSGRAYEQYF
. | TRBJ1-5 | . | TRBV10-3 | TGTGCCATCAGTGCGACGGAAAATCAGCCCCAGCATTTT | CAISATENQPQHF
once | TRBJ2-1 | TRBD1 | TRBV4-2 | TGTGCCAGCAGCCAAGTATGGGACAGGGGCTACAATGAGCAGTTCTTC | CASSQVWDRGYNEQFF
. | TRBJ2-2 | . | TRBV30 | TGTGCCTGGAGTTTGGGGGACAGGGAGCTGTTTTTT | CAWSLGDRELFF
few | TRBJ1-1 | . | TRBV6-5 | TGTGCCAGCAGTCCTGGGGTTCAATCGTTGGCTTTCTTT | CASSPGVQSLAFF
. | TRBJ2-3 | . | TRBV5-1 | TGCGCCAGCAGTACTGGATCGGGGTCTGGGACAGATACGCAGTATTTT | CASSTGSGSGTDTQYF
. | TRBJ2-1 | TRBD2 | TRBV6-4 | TGTGCCAGCAGTGACTCCCCTAGCGGCTACAATGAGCAGTTCTTC | CASSDSPSGYNEQFF
. | TRBJ2-2 | . | TRBV5-5 | TGTGCCAGCAGCTTGGCGGGCAGACCAAACACCGGGGAGCTGTTTTTT | CASSLAGRPNTGELFF
few | TRBJ1-5 | . | TRBV7-2 | TGTGCCAGCAGCTTCACAGGAACTAGCAATCAGCCCCAGCATTTT | CASSFTGTSNQPQHF
. | TRBJ2-7 | . | TRBV5-1 | TGCGCCAGCAGCTTGGATCCGGGTTTATATTACGAGCAGTACTTC | CASSLDPGLYYEQYF
. | TRBJ2-3 | TRBD2 | TRBV18 | TGTGCCAGCTCACCGACTAGCGGAGGTTCGGGAGATACGCAGTATTTT | CASSPTSGGSGDTQYF
. | TRBJ2-3 | TRBD2 | TRBV9 | TGTGCCAGCAGCGAGACCCTCAGCGGGAGAGGAACAGATACGCAGTATTTT | CASSETLSGRGTDTQYF
. | TRBJ1-5 | . | TRBV19 | TGTGCCACTTCTAAAAATCCCCAATCTTATAGCAATCAGCCCCAGCATTTT | CATSKNPQSYSNQPQHF
. | TRBJ2-4 | . | TRBV19 | TGTGCCAGTAGATGGGGGGACGGAGCCAAAAACATTCAGTACTTC | CASRWGDGAKNIQYF
. | TRBJ1-6 | . | TRBV5-1 | TGCGCCAGCAGCTTGGCAGGTGTGGCCTATAATTCACCCCTCCACTTT | CASSLAGVAYNSPLHF
. | TRBJ2-2 | TRBD2 | TRBV7-9 | TGTGCCAGCAGCTTAGGGCTAGCGGGTACTGGCGGGGAGCTGTTTTTT | CASSLGLAGTGGELFF
. | TRBJ2-5 | TRBD2 | TRBV14 | TGTGCCAGCAGCCAACTGACTAGCGGGAGCGTCCAAGAGACCCAGTACTTC | CASSQLTSGSVQETQYF
. | TRBJ2-7 | TRBD1 | TRBV28 | TGTGCCAGCAGTTTCCTCGCCCAGGGGGTTCCCTACGAGCAGTACTTC | CASSFLAQGVPYEQYF
. | TRBJ2-3 | TRBD1 | TRBV12-5 | TGTGCTAGTGGTACAGGGGGCCGCACAGATACGCAGTATTTT | CASGTGGRTDTQYF
once | TRBJ1-4 | . | TRBV5-1 | TGCGCCAGCAGCCTCACAGGCCACCCTTGGGATGAAAAACTGTTTTTT | CASSLTGHPWDEKLFF